The 18 T cell receptor beta chains below all came from one sample that was sequenced in a study of a mutant IDH1 vaccine in newly diagnosed glioma. These TCRs' antigens remain unknown. Time point meaning: week 35, safety follow-up. With topical imiquimod, each dose of the vaccine consisted of 300 ug of mutant IDH1 20-mer peptide. Using immunoSEQ multiplex PCR, the repertoire was profiled, and TCRdb retains in-frame clones only, with some absent. The sample carries some 66,000 clones, 84% recorded once. The sample was PBMCs, taken from a glioma patient whose treatment included an IDH1 peptide vaccine. The receptors originated from a man younger than 40 with glioma.

The chain has TRBV2 and TRBJ2-2; TRBD1 matches 10 bases. The V gene's germline CDR1 is SNHLY and CDR2 FYNNEI. The ends lost 7 bases at V and 0 bases at J; junction bases unmatched: 2. The CDR3 consists of 15 residues. CDR3 nucleotides: TGTGCCAGCACGGGACAGGGGTCGAACACCGGGGAGCTGTTTTTT. Translating gives CASTGQGSNTGELFF.

The rearrangement links TRBV19 to TRBJ1-1; no reliable D call. V lost 6 bases, J lost 0 bases, and 11 bases lay in between. The germline V gene has CDR1 LNHDA and CDR2 SQIVND (reference sequence). The CDR3 loop spans 14 amino acids. The CDR3 reads CASRKVQLNTEAFF. The CDR3 region has the DNA TGTGCCAGTAGGAAAGTCCAGCTGAACACTGAAGCTTTCTTT.

This clone came up once. V gene TRBV23-1 combines with J gene TRBJ2-5; 8 nucleotides agree with TRBD1. TRBV23-1 is an ORF, and what it does is uncertain. CDR3 size: 15 residues. V shed 0 bases and J 4 bases; nucleotides not matched to a gene: 4. The CDR3 region has the DNA TGCGCCAGCAGTCAATCGGGACAGGCCGCAGAGACCCAGTACTTC. It yields the protein CASSQSGQAAETQYF.

The chain has TRBV11-2 and TRBJ2-2; 9 bases fit TRBD1. Germline V gene lookup returns CDR1 SGHAT and CDR2 FQNNGV. The V gene end was trimmed by 4 bases and the J gene end by 6 bases; junction bases not matched to a gene: 6. The CDR3 spans 15 residues. As DNA, the CDR3 is TGTGCCAGCAGCTCACAGGGGGCTAGGGCCGGGGAGCTGTTTTTT. This codes for CASSSQGARAGELFF.

The V gene is TRBV6-1, the J gene TRBJ1-1; D unclear. Per germline, CDR1 MNHNS and CDR2 SASEGT. The V gene lost 5 bases and the J gene lost 7 bases, with 8 bases spanning the gap. The CDR3 loop spans 11 amino acids. CDR3 coding DNA: TGTGCCAGCAGTATCGGCAGTGAAGCTTTCTTT. It is translated as CASSIGSEAFF.

This clone was picked up one time. This chain uses TRBV19 with TRBJ2-2; D remains ambiguous. Germline V CDR1 and CDR2: LNHDA, SQIVND (reference sequence). V lost 1 base and J lost 10, with 10 bases in between. The CDR3 runs to 13 residues. CDR3 sequence (DNA): TGTGCCAGTAGTATAGCCCCAGGCCCGGAGCTGTTTTTT. It encodes CASSIAPGPELFF.

The V and J genes are TRBV19 and TRBJ2-1; the match to TRBD2 covers 8 bases. V shed 2 bases, J shed 10 bases, and the junction held 10 bases outside the gene matches. The CDR3 runs 15 residues. Germline values: CDR1 LNHDA, CDR2 SQIVND (reference sequence). CDR3 sequence (DNA): TGTGCCAGTAGTATAAGGCGGGGGGCAGGGTCGGAGCAGTTCTTC. It encodes CASSIRRGAGSEQFF.

This rearrangement joins TRBV2 to TRBJ2-5, with TRBD1 as a possible D gene (5 bases). The J call may be wrong; the DNA end is better matched by TRBJ2-7. The CDR3 has 14 residues. Germline lookup yields CDR1 SNHLY and CDR2 FYNNEI. CDR3 in amino acids: CASSSRQIAYEQYF. DNA of the CDR3: TGTGCCAGCAGCTCGCGACAGATAGCCTACGAGCAGTACTTC.

The J gene is TRBJ1-5, the V gene TRBV2, with unresolved D. V gave up 3 bases and J gave up 6 bases, with 3 bases separating them. Germline-derived CDR1 and CDR2 are SNHLY and FYNNEI. The CDR3 consists of 11 residues. CDR3 in amino acids: CASSDGQPQHF. CDR3 nucleotides: TGTGCCAGCAGTGATGGTCAGCCCCAGCATTTT.

The chain carries TRBV4-1 and TRBJ2-1; TRBD2 matches 10 bases. The CDR3 runs 18 residues. CDR1 MGHRA and CDR2 YSYEKL come from the germline V gene. The trim removed 1 base at V and 6 bases at J, leaving 12 bases unmatched. CDR3 amino acids: CASSQGERAGGPSNEQFF. The CDR3 coding sequence is TGCGCCAGCAGCCAAGGCGAAAGAGCGGGGGGGCCTTCCAATGAGCAGTTCTTC.

The rearrangement uses TRBV6-1 and TRBJ1-1, with D uncertain. V dropped 2 bases and J dropped 0 bases, with 13 bases sitting between them. The CDR3 is 16 amino acids. From germline, CDR1 is MNHNS and CDR2 SASEGT. In DNA, the CDR3 is TGTGCCAGCAGTGAACCCCTTGCCGGTATGAACACTGAAGCTTTCTTT. Its translation is CASSEPLAGMNTEAFF.

The gene calls are TRBV7-9 and TRBJ2-7; TRBD1 is a possible D gene (5 bases). The CDR3 has 13 residues. CDR1 and CDR2 (germline): SEHNR, FQNEAQ (reference sequence). Trimming stripped 5 bases from V and 1 base from J, with 9 bases between. The CDR3 spells CASSPRQSYEQYF. The CDR3 bases are TGTGCCAGCAGCCCAAGACAGTCCTACGAGCAGTACTTC.

The V gene is TRBV9, the J gene TRBJ1-5; 9 bases map to TRBD1. The germline V gene has CDR1 SGDLS and CDR2 YYNGEE. There are 14 residues in the CDR3. Trimming cost V 3 bases and J 5 bases; bases outside gene matches: 3. CDR3 nucleotide sequence: TGTGCCAGCAGCGAGTGGGACAGGGATCAGCCCCAGCATTTT. Amino acids: CASSEWDRDQPQHF.

This sequence joins TRBV9 and TRBJ2-3; D ambiguous. The CDR3 extends over 13 amino acids. The V gene's germline CDR1 is SGDLS and CDR2 YYNGEE. Trimming removed 1 base at V and 2 bases at J, with 5 bases between. This CDR3 is CASSVRPTDTQYF. DNA for the CDR3: TGTGCCAGCAGCGTAAGACCCACAGATACGCAGTATTTT.

This clone appeared a few times. The rearrangement uses TRBV25-1 and TRBJ1-6, with 11 bases matching TRBD1. Germline loops: CDR1 MGHDK, CDR2 SYGVNS. J gave up 5 bases and V 1 base, and 1 base lay outside the gene matches. The CDR3 spans 16 residues. DNA of the CDR3: TGTGCCAGCAGTGAATTGGGACAGGGGGATAATTCACCCCTCCACTTT. Translated: CASSELGQGDNSPLHF.

The chain links TRBV9 to TRBJ1-2; D not certain. The CDR3 is made up of 15 amino acids. Per germline, CDR1 SGDLS and CDR2 YYNGEE. The ends were cut back, 0 bases at V and 2 bases at J, with 11 bases in the middle. The CDR3 nucleotides are TGTGCCAGCAGCGTAGCTGACGGGTCGAACTATGGCTACACCTTC. It codes for CASSVADGSNYGYTF.

This clone has only one observation. The V gene is TRBV28, the J gene TRBJ2-5; TRBD2 agrees at 7 bases. Losses at the gene ends were 1 base for V and 4 bases for J; bases not matched to a gene: 3. The CDR3 spans 14 residues. CDR1 is MDHEN, CDR2 SYDVKM, per germline. Here the CDR3 DNA reads TGTGCCAGCAGTTTATCGGCTAGCGGAGAGACCCAGTACTTC. Its translation: CASSLSASGETQYF.

CDR3 sequence (DNA): TGTGCCAGCAGCTTTGGTATTAACTATGGCTACACCTTC. As protein: CASSFGINYGYTF. This chain connects TRBV7-8 to TRBJ1-2, with unresolved D. The CDR3 contains 13 residues. CDR1 is SGHVS and CDR2 is FQNEAQ in the germline V gene. V was shortened by 3 bases and J by 1 base, with 6 bases between the two germline ends.